The TCR beta chain described here comes from a study of T cells in Graves' hyperthyroidism and ophthalmopathy. This clonotype appeared a few times. Germline CDR1 DFQATT, CDR2 SNEGSKA (reference sequence). The CDR3 covers 14 residues. Trimming took 2 bases from V and 4 from J, leaving 12 bases between them. Template material for amplifying TCR beta CDR3 regions consisted of RNA transcripts. A first-round RT-PCR of the TCR CDR3 used the HTBI primer set. One entry per CDR3 protein results from TCRdb running MiXCR on the multiplex PCR reads. The sample has around 480,000 distinct CDR3 sequences, under 15% seen once; the top ten hold less than 20%. Diagnoses were established using clinical symptoms, serum thyroxine and TRAb, thyroid ultrasound and orbital computed tomography.

Specimen: blood. The sequence was collected from a woman in her late teens or twenties with Graves' hyperthyroidism. The rearrangement uses TRBV20-1 and TRBJ1-5; D call uncertain. This CDR3 is CSARSGAANQPQHF. Here the CDR3 DNA reads TGCAGTGCTAGATCTGGTGCGGCGAATCAGCCCCAGCATTTT.